These 11 T cell receptor beta chains originate from one sample sequenced in a study of blood T cell repertoires in COVID-19. Profiling relied on immunoSEQ multiplex PCR, and the TCRdb table lists in-frame clones only, not all of them. The repertoire holds 350,000 to 450,000 clones, with 85% as singletons. Sequenced sample: peripheral blood. Receptors originate from a woman under 30 with acute or convalescent COVID-19.

The chain links TRBV9 to TRBJ2-1; D is unresolved. The CDR3 loop spans 14 amino acids. Germline CDR1 SGDLS, CDR2 YYNGEE. Trimming removed 1 base from V and 10 bases from J, with 15 bases in between. The CDR3 loop reads CASSVRESGREQFF. The CDR3 DNA reads as TGTGCCAGCAGCGTACGAGAAAGTGGGCGCGAGCAGTTCTTC.

The rearrangement uses TRBV6-5 and TRBJ2-7; D is perhaps TRBD2 (7 bases). CDR1 is MNHEY and CDR2 is SVGAGI in the germline V gene. The V and J ends lost 7 bases and 3 bases respectively, with 19 bases between them. The CDR3 contains 15 residues. CDR3 DNA sequence: TGTGCCAGCATCCCCGCTGGGGGGGGCGGCTACGAGCAGTACTTC. This sequence encodes CASIPAGGGGYEQYF.

The CDR3 protein is CASSSTGDRAFF. The CDR3, as DNA: TGTGCCAGCAGCTCGACAGGGGACCGAGCTTTCTTT. The chain uses TRBV11-2 and TRBJ1-1, with 8 positions matching TRBD1. The ends lost 4 bases at V and 10 bases at J; junction bases unmatched: 5. CDR1 is SGHAT, CDR2 FQNNGV, per germline. The CDR3 is made up of 12 amino acids.

The chain couples TRBV6-6 to TRBJ2-5; the D gene is possibly TRBD1 (5 bases). The V gene's germline CDR1 is MNHNY and CDR2 SVGAGI (reference sequence). The CDR3 is made up of 13 amino acids. V was pared by 4 bases and J by 1 base, with 7 bases between. CDR3 nucleotide sequence: TGTGCCAGCAGTTGGGGCTTCCAAGAGACCCAGTACTTC. As protein: CASSWGFQETQYF.

This chain links TRBV15 with TRBJ2-7, with TRBD2 identical over 9 bases. CDR3 size: 15 residues. The V gene end was trimmed by 6 bases and the J gene end by 9 bases; junction bases not matched to a gene: 15. The germline V gene has CDR1 LNHNV and CDR2 YYDKDF (reference sequence). This chain's CDR3 is CATSRGGGGPSRQYF. The CDR3 coding sequence is TGTGCCACCAGTCGCGGGGGGGGAGGGCCTTCGAGGCAGTACTTC. The full variable domain, in which reference TRBV15 and TRBJ2-7 provide the parts outside the CDR3, is DAMVIQNPRYQVTQFGKPVTLSCSQTLNHNVMYWYQQKSSQAPKLLFHYYDKDFNNEADTPDNFQSRRPNTSFCFLDIRSPGLGDTAMYLCATSRGGGGPSRQYFGPGTRLTVT.

The chain combines TRBV6-5 with TRBJ2-3, with a tentative D call TRBD1 (5 bases). Germline CDR1 MNHEY, CDR2 SVGAGI. The CDR3 has 13 amino acids. V was trimmed by 6 bases and J by 2 bases, leaving 9 bases between them. The CDR3 spells CASRGPITDTQYF. In DNA, the CDR3 is TGTGCCAGCAGGGGGCCCATCACAGATACGCAGTATTTT.

This rearrangement joins TRBV9 to TRBJ2-2; tentative D call: TRBD1 (5 bases). The germline V gene encodes CDR1 SGDLS and CDR2 YYNGEE. The V and J ends lost 3 bases and 3 bases respectively, with 18 bases between them. The CDR3 sequence is 17 residues long. The CDR3 DNA is TGTGCCAGCAGCGACTACTCAGGGATCGAGCACACCGGGGAGCTGTTTTTT. This encodes CASSDYSGIEHTGELFF.

The chain recombines TRBV28 with TRBJ2-7; D is perhaps TRBD1 (5 bases). Trimming took off 5 bases at V and 0 bases at J, with 11 bases between the two ends. The CDR3 spans 14 residues. Germline V gives CDR1 MDHEN, CDR2 SYDVKM. The CDR3 is CASSRGDFSYEQYF. For the CDR3, the DNA is TGTGCCAGCAGTAGGGGCGATTTCTCCTACGAGCAGTACTTC.

V gene TRBV19 combines with J gene TRBJ2-7, with TRBD1 matching 10 bases. This CDR3 has 13 amino acids. Germline V gene sequence: CDR1 LNHDA, CDR2 SQIVND (reference sequence). Trimming took 10 bases from V and 4 from J; bases not matched to a gene: 7. Written as DNA, the CDR3 is TGTGCCACCTCACCGGGACAGGGGTACGAGCAGTACTTC. It encodes CATSPGQGYEQYF. Together with reference TRBV19 and TRBJ2-7, the CDR3 gives the full variable domain: DGGITQSPKYLFRKEGQNVTLSCEQNLNHDAMYWYRQDPGQGLRLIYYSQIVNDFQKGDIAEGYSVSREKKESFPLTVTSAQKNPTAFYLCATSPGQGYEQYFGPGTRLTVT.

This clone was seen a few times. The rearrangement uses TRBV28 and TRBJ1-3; D gene ambiguous. CDR3 length equals 15 residues. V was clipped by 2 bases and J by 0 bases, with 8 bases between them. CDR1 MDHEN and CDR2 SYDVKM come from the germline V gene. For the CDR3, the DNA is TGTGCCAGCAGTTTACGTACAGTCTCTGGAAACACCATATATTTT. Protein sequence: CASSLRTVSGNTIYF.

The chain employs TRBV5-1 and TRBJ2-1; TRBD1 aligns across 8 bases. V trimming: 2 bases; J trimming: 9 bases; junction bases outside the gene matches: 4. CDR1 is SGHRS, CDR2 YFSETQ, per germline. This CDR3 has 13 residues. The CDR3 sequence: CASSFQGAAEQFF. In nucleotides, the CDR3 is TGCGCCAGCAGCTTCCAGGGGGCGGCTGAGCAGTTCTTC.